The present T cell receptor beta chain was sequenced within a study of T cell clones after liver transplantation. About the research overall: Liver transplant recipients had immunosuppression withdrawal attempted within 2 years. Regarding the study as a whole: Rather than being deleted, graft donor-reactive T cells may have moved into the graft. The donor-reactive repertoire was only partly measurable in two subjects, lacking donor cells.

Sequencing was performed with immunoSEQ multiplex PCR; in TCRdb, only in-frame clones are kept and a portion is missing. The sample lists around 70,000 clones; more than 85% were seen once. The V gene end was trimmed by 4 bases and the J gene end by 1 base; junction bases not matched to a gene: 4. Germline CDR1 is SGHRS and CDR2 is YFSETQ. The CDR3 spans 14 residues. Unstimulated PBMCs were sorted into CD3+CD4+ and CD3+CD8+ populations. Comments on this clone: Its target is unknown. At the DNA level, this CDR3 is encoded by other sequences in the same sample as well.

The chain is built from TRBV5-1 and TRBJ2-5; TRBD1 agrees at 7 bases. Sequenced material: CD4+ T cells from blood, taken less than 28 months after liver transplant. The source is a human patient who received a liver transplant. A subset of T cells may come from the graft donor. CDR3 coding DNA: TGCGCCAGCAGCCCGGGACAGAGCCAAGAGACCCAGTACTTC. It is translated as CASSPGQSQETQYF.